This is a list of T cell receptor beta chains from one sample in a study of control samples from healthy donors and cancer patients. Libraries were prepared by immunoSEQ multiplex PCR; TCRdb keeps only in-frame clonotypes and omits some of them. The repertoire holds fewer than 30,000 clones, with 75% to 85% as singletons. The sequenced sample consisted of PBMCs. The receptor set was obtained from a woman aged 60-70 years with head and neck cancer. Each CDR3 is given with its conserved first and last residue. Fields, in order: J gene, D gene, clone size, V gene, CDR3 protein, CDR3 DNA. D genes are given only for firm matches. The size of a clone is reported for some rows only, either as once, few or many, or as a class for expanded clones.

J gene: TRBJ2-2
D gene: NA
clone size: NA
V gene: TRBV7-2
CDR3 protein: CASSLEPYTGELFF
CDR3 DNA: TGTGCCAGCAGCTTAGAACCGTACACCGGGGAGCTGTTTTTT

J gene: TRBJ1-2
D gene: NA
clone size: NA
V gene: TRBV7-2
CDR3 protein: CASSLPGRAGGGYGYTF
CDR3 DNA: TGTGCCAGCAGCTTACCGGGTAGGGCAGGTGGGGGCTATGGCTACACCTTC

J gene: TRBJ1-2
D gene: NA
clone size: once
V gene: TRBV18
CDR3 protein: CASSPPAISWGYTF
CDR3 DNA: TGTGCCAGCTCACCACCGGCAATTTCGTGGGGCTACACCTTC

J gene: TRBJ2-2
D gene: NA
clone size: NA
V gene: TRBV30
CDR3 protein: CAWSGSHETGRTYTGELFF
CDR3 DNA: TGTGCCTGGAGTGGCTCACACGAAACAGGGCGGACCTACACCGGGGAGCTGTTTTTT

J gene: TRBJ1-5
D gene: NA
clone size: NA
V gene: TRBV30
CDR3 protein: CAWSARGSNQPQHF
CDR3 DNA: TGTGCCTGGAGCGCTCGGGGAAGCAATCAGCCCCAGCATTTT

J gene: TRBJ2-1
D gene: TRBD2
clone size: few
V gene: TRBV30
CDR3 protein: CAWRGLAGVPEQFF
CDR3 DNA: TGTGCCTGGCGCGGACTAGCGGGAGTGCCTGAGCAGTTCTTC

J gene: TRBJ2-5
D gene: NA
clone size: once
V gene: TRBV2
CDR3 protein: CASSDEQGGGGQETQYF
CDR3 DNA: TGTGCCAGCAGTGATGAACAGGGAGGTGGAGGGCAAGAGACCCAGTACTTC

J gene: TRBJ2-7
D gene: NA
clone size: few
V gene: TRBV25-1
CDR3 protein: CASSEEAGVYEQYF
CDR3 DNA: TGTGCCAGCAGTGAGGAGGCAGGGGTCTACGAGCAGTACTTC

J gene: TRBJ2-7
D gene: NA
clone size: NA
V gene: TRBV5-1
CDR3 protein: CASSLDGSSYEQYF
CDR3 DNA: TGCGCCAGCAGCTTGGACGGGAGCTCCTATGAGCAGTACTTC

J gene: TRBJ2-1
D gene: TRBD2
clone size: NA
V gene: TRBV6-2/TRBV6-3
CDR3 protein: CASSQLAGGSNEQFF
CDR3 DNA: TGTGCCAGCAGTCAGCTAGCGGGAGGGTCCAATGAGCAGTTCTTC

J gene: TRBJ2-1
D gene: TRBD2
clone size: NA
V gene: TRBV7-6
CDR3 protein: CASSLGLAGGGQFF
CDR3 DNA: TGTGCCAGCAGCTTGGGACTAGCGGGAGGAGGGCAGTTCTTC

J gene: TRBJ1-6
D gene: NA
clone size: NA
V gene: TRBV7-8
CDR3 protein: CASSLGQMYNSPLHF
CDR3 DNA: TGTGCCAGCAGCTTAGGACAGATGTATAATTCACCCCTCCACTTT

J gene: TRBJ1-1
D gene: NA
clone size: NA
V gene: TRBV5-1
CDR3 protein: CASSPPGGNTEAFF
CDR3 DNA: TGCGCCAGCAGCCCCCCTGGGGGGAACACTGAAGCTTTCTTT

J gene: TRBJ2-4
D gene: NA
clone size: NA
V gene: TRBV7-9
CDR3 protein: CASRYHGPVAKNIQYF
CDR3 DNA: TGTGCCAGCAGATATCACGGACCAGTAGCCAAAAACATTCAGTACTTC

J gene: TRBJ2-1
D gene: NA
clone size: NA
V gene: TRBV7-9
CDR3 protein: CASRELLDNEQFF
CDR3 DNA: TGTGCCAGCAGGGAGCTGCTAGACAATGAGCAGTTCTTC

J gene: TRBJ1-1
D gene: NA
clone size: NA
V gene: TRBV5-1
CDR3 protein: CASRGVIEAEAFF
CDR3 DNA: TGCGCCAGCAGGGGAGTGATTGAGGCTGAAGCTTTCTTT

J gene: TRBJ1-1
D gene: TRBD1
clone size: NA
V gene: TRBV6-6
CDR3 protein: CASQNRGSLYDTEAFF
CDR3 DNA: TGTGCCAGCCAAAACAGGGGTTCGTTGTACGACACTGAAGCTTTCTTT

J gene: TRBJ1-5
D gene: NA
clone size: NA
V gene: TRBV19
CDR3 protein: CASSNGEGLPQHF
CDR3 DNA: TGTGCCAGTAGTAACGGGGAGGGGTTGCCCCAGCATTTT

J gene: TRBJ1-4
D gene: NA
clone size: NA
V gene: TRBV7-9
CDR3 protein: CASSQGLNEKLFF
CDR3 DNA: TGTGCCAGCAGCCAGGGCCTTAATGAAAAACTGTTTTTT

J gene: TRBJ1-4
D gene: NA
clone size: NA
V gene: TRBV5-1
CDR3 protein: CASSLTEANEKLFF
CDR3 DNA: TGCGCCAGCAGCTTAACGGAGGCGAATGAAAAACTGTTTTTT

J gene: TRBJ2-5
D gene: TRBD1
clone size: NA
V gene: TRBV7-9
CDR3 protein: CASSLGTGGETQYF
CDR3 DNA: TGTGCCAGCAGCTTAGGGACAGGGGGAGAGACCCAGTACTTC

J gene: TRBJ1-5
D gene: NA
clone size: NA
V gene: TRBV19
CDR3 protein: CASNQHVLSNQPQHF
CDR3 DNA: TGTGCCAGTAACCAACACGTTCTTAGCAATCAGCCCCAGCATTTT

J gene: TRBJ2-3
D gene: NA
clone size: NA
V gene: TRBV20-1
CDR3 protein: CSASAGSGLDTQYF
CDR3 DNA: TGCAGTGCTAGTGCAGGGAGCGGTCTAGATACGCAGTATTTT

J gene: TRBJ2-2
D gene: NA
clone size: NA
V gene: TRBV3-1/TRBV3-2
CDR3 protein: CASSQGVNTGELFF
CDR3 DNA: TGTGCCAGCAGCCAAGGGGTCAACACCGGGGAGCTGTTTTTT

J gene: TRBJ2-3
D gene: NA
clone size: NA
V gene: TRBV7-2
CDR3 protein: CASSLAFRQRLITSTDTQYF
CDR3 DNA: TGTGCCAGCAGCTTAGCGTTTCGTCAGCGATTAATCACTAGCACAGATACGCAGTATTTT

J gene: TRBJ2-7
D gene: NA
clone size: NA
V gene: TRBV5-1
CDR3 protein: CASSLGAPPNEQYF
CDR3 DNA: TGCGCCAGCAGCTTGGGGGCCCCTCCTAACGAGCAGTACTTC

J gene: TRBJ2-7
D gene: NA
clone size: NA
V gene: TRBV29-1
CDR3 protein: CSVLETTYEQYF
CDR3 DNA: TGCAGCGTTTTGGAGACCACCTACGAGCAGTACTTC

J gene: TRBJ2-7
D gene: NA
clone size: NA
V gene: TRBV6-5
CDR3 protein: CASTQQGSYEQYF
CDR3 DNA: TGTGCCAGCACCCAACAGGGATCCTACGAGCAGTACTTC

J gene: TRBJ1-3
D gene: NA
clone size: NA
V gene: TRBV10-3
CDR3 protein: CAICPGQSRGNTIYF
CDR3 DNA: TGTGCCATCTGCCCGGGACAATCCAGGGGAAACACCATATATTTT

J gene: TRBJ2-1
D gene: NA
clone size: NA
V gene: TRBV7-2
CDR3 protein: CASSLGTSEQFF
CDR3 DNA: TGTGCCAGCAGCCTGGGGACTTCTGAGCAGTTCTTC

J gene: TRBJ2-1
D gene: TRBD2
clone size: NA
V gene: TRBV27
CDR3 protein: CASSPQAGAPYNEQFF
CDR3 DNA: TGTGCCAGCAGTCCACAAGCGGGGGCCCCCTACAATGAGCAGTTCTTC

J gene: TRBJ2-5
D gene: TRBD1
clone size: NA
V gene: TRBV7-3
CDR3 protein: CASSQDTGVGETQYF
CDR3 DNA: TGTGCCAGCAGCCAGGATACAGGGGTTGGGGAGACCCAGTACTTC

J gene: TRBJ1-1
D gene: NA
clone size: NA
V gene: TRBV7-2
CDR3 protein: CASSLETELTEAFF
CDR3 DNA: TGTGCCAGCAGCTTAGAGACCGAACTCACTGAAGCTTTCTTT